This T cell receptor (beta chain) was observed in a study of blood T cell repertoires in COVID-19. Study summary: Samples representing acute and convalescent COVID-19 were sourced from the United States, Italy and Spain. The cDNA or gDNA used as material had been derived from T cells, B-cell-depleted T cells, or PBMCs.

The CDR3 consists of 13 residues. J lost 6 bases, V lost 8 bases, and 6 bases had no gene match. Looked up from germline, CDR1 is SNHLY and CDR2 is FYNNEI. In the source study's methods: Reference gene primers were amplified, and this amplification served to estimate nucleated cell counts. The protocol was immunoSEQ multiplex PCR, while the TCRdb copy is restricted to in-frame clones and leaves out a portion. V, J and clone size are taken as reported in that table, and D and trimming were inferred from the DNA itself. The sample carries tens of thousands of clones, approximately 92% recorded once. The source of this sequence is a man older than 75 with acute or convalescent COVID-19. The specimen sequenced was peripheral blood. The chain employs TRBV2 and TRBJ2-7; 11 bases are a match to TRBD1. CDR3 nucleotide sequence: TGTGCCAGCGGACAGGGGGCGCGGGGCGAGCAGTACTTC. This encodes CASGQGARGEQYF.